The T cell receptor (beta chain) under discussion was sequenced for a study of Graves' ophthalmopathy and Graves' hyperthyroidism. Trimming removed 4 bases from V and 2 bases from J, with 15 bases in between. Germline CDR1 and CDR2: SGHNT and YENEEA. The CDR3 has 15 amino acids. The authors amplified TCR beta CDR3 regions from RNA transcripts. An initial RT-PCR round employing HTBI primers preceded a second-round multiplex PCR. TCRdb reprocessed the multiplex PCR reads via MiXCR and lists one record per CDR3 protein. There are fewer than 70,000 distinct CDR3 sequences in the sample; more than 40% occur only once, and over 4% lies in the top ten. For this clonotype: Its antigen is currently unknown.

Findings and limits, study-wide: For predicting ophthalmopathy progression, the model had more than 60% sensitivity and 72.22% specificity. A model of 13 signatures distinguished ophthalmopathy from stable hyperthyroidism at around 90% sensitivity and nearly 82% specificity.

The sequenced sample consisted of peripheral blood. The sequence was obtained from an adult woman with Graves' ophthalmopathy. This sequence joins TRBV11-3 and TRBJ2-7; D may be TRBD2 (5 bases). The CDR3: CASSSLAIETYEQYF. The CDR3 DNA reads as TGTGCCAGCAGCTCCTTAGCGATAGAAACCTACGAGCAGTACTTC.